This TCR beta chain derives from a study of shared clonotypes between healthy human individuals. Study-level points and caveats: Shared clonotypes across all four donors exceeded non-shared ones in generation probability. The study found roughly 5% of naive CD4 clonotypes shared across a handful of donors. Though the depth was large, rarefaction showed that sorted-subset sequencing was incomplete.

This clone was detected a few times. Its cognate antigen is unknown. V was pared by 6 bases and J by 7 bases, with 8 bases of the junction left unmatched. Looked up from germline, CDR1 is MNHEY and CDR2 is SVGAGI. The CDR3 is 14 amino acids. Produced via immunoSEQ multiplex PCR; TCRdb's table is partial and in-frame only. The sample consists of about 1 million clones, more than 65% of them appearing once. The CD4+ fraction was divided into a CD45RA+ naive subset and a CD45RA-negative memory subset. The rearrangement links TRBV6-5 to TRBJ2-1; 8 positions agree with TRBD2. The source material was memory CD4+ T cells sorted from blood. Subset reported: CD45RA-negative fraction. The origin of this receptor is a young man in good health. The CDR3 DNA sequence: TGTGCCAGCAGGAAGGGACTAGGCGAGAATGAGCAGTTCTTC. Translation: CASRKGLGENEQFF.